The entry below describes one T cell receptor (beta chain). What it binds is not known. The record originates from a study of CD8 T cells in Susac syndrome. Study-wide results and limits: There were some 16 Susac-specific public clones in total CD8+ repertoires and a few in CD8+ TEMRA repertoires.

CD8+ and CD4+ T cells circulating in blood were sequenced for TCR beta. TEMRA cells were FACS-enriched and CD8+ and CD4+ T cells negatively isolated. Trimming removed 4 bases from V and 1 base from J; junction bases left unmatched: 14. The CDR3 extends over 20 amino acids. Germline V CDR1 and CDR2: MGHRA, YSYEKL. Reverse transcription of about 0.5 to 1 ug RNA was carried out with random hexamers. TCR beta CDR3 was amplified by immunoSEQ multiplex PCR. This amplification extended across 54 Vbeta and 13 Jbeta segments. In TCRdb, the immunoSEQ multiplex PCR reads were re-called with MiXCR into one record per CDR3 protein. The data hold about 190,000 distinct CDR3 sequences, with roughly 94% observed a single time.

This chain uses TRBV4-1 with TRBJ2-7; the match to TRBD2 covers 15 bases. The sequenced sample consisted of CD8+ T cells from PBMCs. This TCR derives from a human donor with Susac syndrome. DNA of the CDR3: TGCGCCAGCAGCCCGAAAACCGGACTAGCGGGAGGGCCAGGGTCCTACGAGCAGTACTTC. This sequence encodes CASSPKTGLAGGPGSYEQYF.